These 21 T cell receptor beta chains were sequenced from one sample in a study of cytomegalovirus exposure and HLA in healthy donors (dated by TCRdb to about 2017). Library generation was performed with the immunoSEQ multiplex PCR assay. A mixture of 60 forward primers for TCR Vbeta segments and 13 reverse primers for TCR Jbeta segments was used in the multiplex PCR. The table was pulled from immuneACCESS by TCRdb, which kept in-frame rearrangements only. Such tables lose some clones; where checked, under half of the loss comes from unresolved V genes, and the rest has no known cause. Here the sample has 65,000 to 75,000 clones; around 63% occur a single time. The ten largest account for just over 2% of the sample. Material for sequencing was PBMCs. The receptors here all came from a woman aged 25 to 45 in good health and CMV-seronegative.

The chain employs TRBV6-1 and TRBJ1-6, with TRBD1 as a possible D gene (6 bases). CDR1 is MNHNS, CDR2 SASEGT, per germline. Deletions cut 7 bases from V and 3 bases from J, with 10 bases between. CDR3 length: 14 residues. The CDR3 nucleotides are TGTGCCAGCAAGGACAGCCTCTATAATTCACCCCTCCACTTT. Its protein product is CASKDSLYNSPLHF.

The chain recombines TRBV19 with TRBJ2-1, with 10 bases matching TRBD1. This CDR3 is built from 15 residues. Germline V CDR1 and CDR2: LNHDA, SQIVND (reference sequence). V was clipped by 4 bases and J by 8 bases; unmatched bases: 8. The CDR3 loop is CASSTGRQGAYEQFF. For the CDR3, the DNA is TGTGCCAGTAGTACTGGAAGACAGGGGGCTTATGAGCAGTTCTTC.

The gene calls are TRBV4-1 and TRBJ2-1; no firm D call. The CDR3 has 14 amino acids. CDR1 is MGHRA and CDR2 is YSYEKL in the germline V gene. Trimming pared 2 bases from V and 4 bases from J, leaving 9 bases between. This chain's CDR3 is CASSQSNLYNEQFF. DNA for the CDR3: TGCGCCAGCAGCCAATCCAACTTATACAATGAGCAGTTCTTC.

The chain's CDR3 is CASSLAAGQRSYEQYF. Here the CDR3 DNA reads TGCGCCAGCAGCTTGGCCGCGGGACAGCGTTCCTACGAGCAGTACTTC. The chain couples TRBV5-1 to TRBJ2-7, with TRBD1 as a possible D gene (7 bases). With 0 bases removed from V and 1 base from J, the gap between germline ends came to 14 bases. This CDR3 contains 16 residues. Germline V gene lookup returns CDR1 SGHRS and CDR2 YFSETQ. The whole variable domain, filled in from reference TRBV5-1 and TRBJ2-7, reads KAGVTQTPRYLIKTRGQQVTLSCSPISGHRSVSWYQQTPGQGLQFLFEYFSETQRNKGNFPGRFSGRQFSNSRSEMNVSTLELGDSALYLCASSLAAGQRSYEQYFGPGTRLTVT.

The chain carries TRBV2 and TRBJ1-1; no clear D gene. The CDR3 has 14 residues. The germline V and J ends were trimmed by 4 bases and 0 bases, with 9 bases remaining between them. Germline V gene lookup returns CDR1 SNHLY and CDR2 FYNNEI. CDR3 in amino acids: CASSGGALNTEAFF. CDR3 bases: TGTGCCAGCAGTGGGGGAGCACTGAACACTGAAGCTTTCTTT.

The J gene is TRBJ2-2, the V gene TRBV11-3, with D possibly being TRBD1 (5 bases). The CDR3 has 11 amino acids. V was cut by 6 bases and J by 7 bases, with 6 bases left in between. Germline CDR1 reads SGHNT; CDR2 reads YENEEA. The CDR3 reads CASRRGGELFF. The CDR3, as DNA: TGTGCCAGCAGAAGGGGCGGGGAGCTGTTTTTT.

The chain joins TRBV19 to TRBJ2-7; a possible D gene is TRBD1 (6 bases). The V and J ends lost 4 bases and 2 bases respectively, with 12 bases between them. Germline V gene sequence: CDR1 LNHDA, CDR2 SQIVND (reference sequence). The CDR3 extends over 14 amino acids. CDR3 protein: CASSTRGAPYEQYF. CDR3 sequence (DNA): TGTGCCAGTAGTACCAGGGGTGCTCCCTACGAGCAGTACTTC.

CDR3 nucleotides: TGTGCCAGCAGCCTGACTGGATCACAGGGGAACACCGGGGAGCTGTTTTTT. Its protein product is CASSLTGSQGNTGELFF. The chain carries TRBV5-6 and TRBJ2-2, with D perhaps TRBD1 (6 bases). This CDR3 comprises 17 residues. V lost 4 bases, J lost 1 base, and 17 bases lay in between. CDR1 and CDR2 from the germline V gene are SGHDT and YYEEEE.

V usage is TRBV19 and J usage is TRBJ2-7; possible D gene TRBD1, 7 bases. Trimming removed 9 bases from V and 0 bases from J, with 12 bases in between. This CDR3 is built from 13 residues. Germline V gene data show CDR1 as LNHDA and CDR2 as SQIVND (reference sequence). The CDR3 protein is CASRGASSYEQYF. The CDR3 DNA reads as TGTGCCAGCAGGGGGGCTAGCTCCTACGAGCAGTACTTC.

J is TRBJ2-6 and V is TRBV19; 7 bases match TRBD1. This CDR3 comprises 16 residues. Germline V CDR1 and CDR2: LNHDA, SQIVND (reference sequence). V lost 6 bases to trimming and J lost 0 bases; unmatched junction nucleotides: 5. The CDR3 sequence is CASSLGTVSGANVLTF. The CDR3 region has the DNA TGTGCCAGTAGCCTAGGGACAGTCTCTGGGGCCAACGTCCTGACTTTC.

This chain connects TRBV7-2 to TRBJ1-2; tentatively, D is TRBD1 (5 bases). Germline assignment: CDR1 SGHTA and CDR2 FQGNSA. The CDR3 consists of 14 residues. Trimming removed 0 bases from V and 4 bases from J, with 9 bases in between. The CDR3 loop reads CASSLAGAGYGYTF. DNA of the CDR3: TGTGCCAGCAGCTTAGCAGGGGCTGGCTATGGCTACACCTTC.

The chain recombines TRBV30 with TRBJ2-2, with TRBD2 matching over 8 bases. Germline assignment: CDR1 GTSNPN and CDR2 SVGIG (reference sequence). After removal of 3 bases from V and 2 bases from J, the junction contained 8 bases not matched to a gene. The CDR3 length is 16 residues. The CDR3 is CAWSGIGGANTGELFF. CDR3 nucleotide sequence: TGTGCCTGGAGCGGAATCGGGGGGGCCAACACCGGGGAGCTGTTTTTT.

This clone has a handful of counts. V is TRBV27 and J is TRBJ1-3, with TRBD1 matching over 7 bases. Germline CDR1 is MNHEY and CDR2 is SMNVEV (reference sequence). Trimming took 6 bases from V and 4 from J; bases not matched to a gene: 6. The CDR3 has 14 residues. The CDR3 sequence is CASSKTGSGNTIYF. DNA for the CDR3: TGTGCCAGCAGCAAGACAGGGTCCGGAAACACCATATATTTT.

This chain uses TRBV28 with TRBJ1-2; 8 bases are a match to TRBD1. The CDR3 extends over 12 amino acids. Germline values: CDR1 MDHEN, CDR2 SYDVKM. Unmatched junction bases numbered 5, after V lost 7 bases and J lost 7 bases. CDR3: CASIAQGAGYTF. The CDR3 nucleotides read TGTGCCAGCATAGCCCAGGGGGCTGGCTACACCTTC.

This sequence joins TRBV7-7 and TRBJ2-5; D remains unclear. This CDR3 region has 13 residues. Germline values: CDR1 SSHAT, CDR2 FNYEAQ (reference sequence). V lost 1 base and J 5 bases, leaving 8 bases between the germline ends. CDR3 in amino acids: CASSLEDRETQYF. For the CDR3, the DNA is TGTGCCAGCAGCTTAGAAGATCGGGAGACCCAGTACTTC.

V usage is TRBV4-2 and J usage is TRBJ2-5; 7 positions match TRBD1. The V gene's germline CDR1 is LGHNA and CDR2 YNFKEQ. The CDR3 contains 16 residues. The J segment lost 1 base and the V segment lost 3 bases, leaving 8 bases of the junction unmatched. The CDR3 here is CASSQSTGMGQETQYF. The CDR3 nucleotides read TGTGCCAGCAGCCAGTCGACAGGGATGGGCCAAGAGACCCAGTACTTC.

This clone was seen a few times. The gene calls are TRBV6-5 and TRBJ2-3; D uncertain. This CDR3 comprises 11 residues. Trimming cost V 5 bases and J 5 bases, with 5 bases left between them. Germline V gene sequence: CDR1 MNHEY, CDR2 SVGAGI. CDR3 in DNA: TGTGCCAGCAGTAGAGGAGATACGCAGTATTTT. The encoded protein is CASSRGDTQYF.

V gene TRBV2 combines with J gene TRBJ1-5, with D possibly matching TRBD1 (5 bases). The germline gives CDR1 SNHLY, CDR2 FYNNEI. The CDR3 runs to 15 residues. The ends were cut back, 2 bases at V and 6 bases at J, with 14 bases in the middle. The CDR3 sequence is CASSERGEAIQPQHF. CDR3 in DNA: TGTGCCAGCAGTGAACGGGGGGAAGCGATTCAGCCCCAGCATTTT.

Only a few counts were recorded for this clone. At one of its ends the junction is not consistent with the germline gene, which may arise from a read error. The sample contains more than one DNA sequence encoding this CDR3. The V call is TRBV4-1, the J call TRBJ2-3; 7 positions agree with TRBD1. Germline values: CDR1 MGHRA, CDR2 YSYEKL. The CDR3 sequence is 15 residues long. For the CDR3, the DNA is TGTGCCAGCAGCCAGGACAGGAGAACAACAGATACGCAGTATTTT. It codes for CASSQDRRTTDTQYF.

The V call is TRBV6-6, the J call TRBJ2-5; D not resolved. V was clipped by 3 bases and J by 5 bases, with 10 bases between them. The CDR3 runs to 13 residues. Germline V gene data show CDR1 as MNHNY and CDR2 as SVGAGI (reference sequence). This chain's CDR3 is CASSYSVDETQYF. CDR3 DNA sequence: TGTGCCAGCAGTTATTCCGTAGATGAGACCCAGTACTTC.

This chain uses TRBV4-2 with TRBJ1-4; 8 positions match TRBD1. The CDR3 loop spans 16 amino acids. Germline-derived CDR1 and CDR2 are LGHNA and YNFKEQ. With 3 bases clipped from V and 8 bases from J, the junction kept 11 bases outside the gene matches. The CDR3 is CASSQEPGTGGEKLFF. In DNA form, the CDR3 reads TGTGCCAGCAGCCAGGAGCCCGGGACAGGAGGGGAAAAACTGTTTTTT.